These 30 T cell receptor beta chains were sequenced from one sample in a study of cytomegalovirus exposure and HLA in healthy donors. PCR involved 60 Vbeta and 13 Jbeta primers. The repertoire was sequenced with immunoSEQ multiplex PCR; TCRdb's copy has only in-frame clones and lacks some. The sample consists of 90,000 to 120,000 clones, about 84% of them appearing once. Sequencing input: PBMCs. Every receptor here comes from a young man in good health and CMV-seronegative.

This clone was seen a handful of times. This sequence joins TRBV4-1 and TRBJ1-6; 7 positions agree with TRBD1. Germline V CDR1 and CDR2: MGHRA, YSYEKL. This CDR3 comprises 13 residues. After removal of 3 bases from V and 12 bases from J, the junction contained 5 bases not matched to a gene. CDR3 protein: CASSQGQLGPLHF. CDR3 coding DNA: TGCGCCAGCAGCCAGGGACAGTTAGGACCCCTCCACTTT.

This clone is medium-sized in the sample. The chain combines TRBV6-4 with TRBJ2-1; 11 bases map to TRBD2. V was pared by 6 bases and J by 3 bases, with 4 bases of the junction left unmatched. The CDR3 extends over 15 amino acids. Germline V gives CDR1 MRHNA, CDR2 SNTAGT. The CDR3 nucleotides are TGTGCCAGCAGCTATACTAGCGGGAGCTACAATGAGCAGTTCTTC. It specifies CASSYTSGSYNEQFF.

The chain combines TRBV4-1 with TRBJ2-4; perhaps TRBD2 as D (7 bases). The CDR3 is 20 residues long. Trimming took off 3 bases at V and 3 bases at J, with 27 bases between the two ends. Germline CDR1 reads MGHRA; CDR2 reads YSYEKL. CDR3 nucleotide sequence: TGCGCCAGCAGCCATCCCCGAGGGGTGGCGGGGGCGTTTGACAAAAACATTCAGTACTTC. Its translation: CASSHPRGVAGAFDKNIQYF.

This clone has just one count. The CDR3 loop is CASSAQTGLNTEAFF. CDR3 DNA sequence: TGTGCCAGCAGCGCCCAGACAGGCTTGAACACTGAAGCTTTCTTT. The chain links TRBV7-2 to TRBJ1-1, with TRBD1 as a possible D gene (6 bases). The CDR3 runs to 15 residues. The V and J ends lost 5 bases and 0 bases respectively, with 13 bases between them. The germline gives CDR1 SGHTA, CDR2 FQGNSA.

The chain joins TRBV5-6 to TRBJ2-5, with 14 nucleotides matching TRBD2. Germline assignment: CDR1 SGHDT and CDR2 YYEEEE. The J segment lost 5 bases and the V segment lost 2 bases, leaving 5 bases of the junction unmatched. The CDR3 totals 16 residues. CDR3 sequence (DNA): TGTGCCAGCAGCTTCGGACTAGCGGGGGGAAAGGAGACCCAGTACTTC. Protein: CASSFGLAGGKETQYF.

The chain carries TRBV30 and TRBJ2-7; no firm D call. This CDR3 is 13 amino acids long. V was pared by 0 bases and J by 3 bases, with 9 bases between. Looked up from germline, CDR1 is GTSNPN and CDR2 is SVGIG (reference sequence). The CDR3 nucleotides read TGTGCCTGGAGTGTACTGAACAGCTACGAGCAGTACTTC. Protein: CAWSVLNSYEQYF.

The chain recombines TRBV28 with TRBJ1-5; D may be TRBD1 (5 bases). V lost 4 bases and J 6 bases, leaving 7 bases between the germline ends. CDR1 and CDR2 (germline): MDHEN, SYDVKM. The CDR3 consists of 12 residues. CDR3 coding DNA: TGTGCCAGCAGTTCCCAGGGTCAGCCCCAGCATTTT. It yields the protein CASSSQGQPQHF.

J is TRBJ2-1 and V is TRBV27; tentatively, D is TRBD2 (7 bases). The V and J ends lost 6 bases and 4 bases respectively, with 16 bases between them. In germline, CDR1 is MNHEY, CDR2 SMNVEV (reference sequence). The CDR3 contains 15 residues. CDR3 amino acids: CASSPIGGDYNEQFF. CDR3 in DNA: TGTGCCAGCAGCCCTATAGGGGGGGATTACAATGAGCAGTTCTTC.

This clone appeared a single time. The germline gene is not matched at one end of the junction; a read error may be the cause. This rearrangement joins TRBV7-9 to TRBJ1-5; D possibly corresponds to TRBD1 (6 bases). The CDR3 runs 16 residues. Looked up from germline, CDR1 is SEHNR and CDR2 is FQNEAQ (reference sequence). The CDR3 DNA follows: TGTGCCAGCAGCTTACTGACAGGTCCAGGCAAGCAGCCCCAGCATTTT. Protein product: CASSLLTGPGKQPQHF.

V and J are TRBV30 and TRBJ1-2; D unresolved. Trimming took 0 bases from V and 10 from J, leaving 15 bases between them. This CDR3 has 13 residues. Germline V gene data show CDR1 as GTSNPN and CDR2 as SVGIG (reference sequence). This CDR3 reads CAWSVLAAGDYTF. The CDR3 nucleotides read TGTGCCTGGAGTGTATTGGCCGCGGGTGACTACACCTTC.

V usage is TRBV4-1 and J usage is TRBJ1-5; D gene unclear. Trimming cost V 1 base and J 0 bases, with 16 bases left between them. The germline gives CDR1 MGHRA, CDR2 YSYEKL. The CDR3 runs to 18 residues. This CDR3 is CASSQGRILENSNQPQHF. CDR3 nucleotides: TGCGCCAGCAGCCAAGGCAGGATTCTCGAAAATAGCAATCAGCCCCAGCATTTT.

The chain employs TRBV30 and TRBJ1-1, with 11 bases identical to TRBD1. This CDR3 has 15 residues. Per germline, CDR1 GTSNPN and CDR2 SVGIG (reference sequence). CDR3 protein: CAGGGQGDLNTEAFF. As DNA, the CDR3 is TGTGCTGGGGGGGGACAGGGGGACCTAAACACTGAAGCTTTCTTT.

Only one count was recorded for this clone. Sequence at one end of the junction differs from germline and may be a read error. The genes are TRBV7-7 and TRBJ2-2; 7 nucleotides agree with TRBD2. This CDR3 is built from 15 residues. The germline V gene has CDR1 SSHAT and CDR2 FNYEAQ (reference sequence). CDR3 sequence (DNA): TGTGCTAGCAGTCCCAGCGGGACCCCCACCGGGGAGCTGTTTTTT. The encoded protein is CASSPSGTPTGELFF.

The chain carries TRBV30 and TRBJ1-2; 10 positions match TRBD1. Germline assignment: CDR1 GTSNPN and CDR2 SVGIG (reference sequence). Trimming cost V 3 bases and J 4 bases; bases outside gene matches: 8. The CDR3 has 15 residues. The CDR3 reads CAWRTGGAGSYGYTF. CDR3 nucleotide sequence: TGTGCCTGGAGGACAGGGGGCGCAGGAAGCTATGGCTACACCTTC.

CDR3 bases: TGCAGCGTGGATGGGACAGGGGTTTGGACTGAAGCTTTCTTT. Its translation is CSVDGTGVWTEAFF. The gene calls are TRBV29-1 and TRBJ1-1; 10 positions match TRBD1. Germline V gene sequence: CDR1 SQVTM, CDR2 ANQGSEA. CDR3 length equals 14 residues. After removal of 6 bases from V and 5 bases from J, the junction contained 9 bases not matched to a gene.

V is TRBV20-1 and J is TRBJ1-1, with 8 bases fitting TRBD1. The CDR3 runs 11 residues. Germline V gives CDR1 DFQATT, CDR2 SNEGSKA (reference sequence). V trimming: 4 bases; J trimming: 11 bases; junction bases outside the gene matches: 6. CDR3 loop: CSAIRQGLAFF. In DNA, the CDR3 is TGCAGTGCTATCCGACAGGGGTTGGCTTTCTTT.

V is TRBV30 and J is TRBJ1-2, with a tentative D call TRBD1 (6 bases). This CDR3 comprises 14 residues. V was trimmed by 0 bases and J by 8 bases, leaving 16 bases between them. The V gene's germline CDR1 is GTSNPN and CDR2 SVGIG (reference sequence). The CDR3 nucleotides are TGTGCCTGGAGTGTACCGCCAGGGGCGGCGGGCTACACCTTC. It translates to CAWSVPPGAAGYTF.

This sequence joins TRBV10-1 and TRBJ2-7, with 12 bases matching TRBD2. The CDR3 is made up of 15 amino acids. V shed 0 bases and J 7 bases; nucleotides not matched to a gene: 4. The germline V gene encodes CDR1 WNHNN and CDR2 SYGVQD (reference sequence). The CDR3 loop reads CASSESGLAGIEQYF. In DNA, the CDR3 is TGCGCCAGCAGTGAGTCTGGACTAGCGGGAATAGAGCAGTACTTC.

This chain uses TRBV19 with TRBJ2-7; 9 bases line up with TRBD1. The trim removed 5 bases at V and 0 bases at J, leaving 5 bases unmatched. Germline V gene data show CDR1 as LNHDA and CDR2 as SQIVND (reference sequence). CDR3 length equals 15 residues. CDR3 region: CASSVTGGRSYEQYF. The DNA of the CDR3 is TGTGCCAGTAGTGTTACAGGGGGCCGCTCCTACGAGCAGTACTTC. The variable domain in full, with the rest retrieved from reference TRBV19 and TRBJ2-7, is DGGITQSPKYLFRKEGQNVTLSCEQNLNHDAMYWYRQDPGQGLRLIYYSQIVNDFQKGDIAEGYSVSREKKESFPLTVTSAQKNPTAFYLCASSVTGGRSYEQYFGPGTRLTVT.

This clone appeared a few times. The gene calls are TRBV4-2 and TRBJ1-4; perhaps TRBD1 as D (6 bases). The CDR3 spans 14 residues. Germline CDR1 and CDR2: LGHNA and YNFKEQ. With 4 bases removed from V and 6 bases from J, the gap between germline ends came to 12 bases. CDR3 nucleotides: TGTGCCAGCAGCCTCAGGGGACCGGATGAAAAACTGTTTTTT. Protein sequence: CASSLRGPDEKLFF.

J is TRBJ1-2 and V is TRBV5-1, with no clear D. V was cut by 4 bases and J by 4 bases, with 14 bases left in between. The CDR3 has 14 amino acids. CDR1 SGHRS and CDR2 YFSETQ come from the germline V gene. Here the CDR3 reads CASSHASGTYGYTF. CDR3 coding DNA: TGCGCCAGCAGCCACGCCTCGGGAACCTATGGCTACACCTTC.

A single count supports this clone. The chain employs TRBV4-1 and TRBJ1-1, with D possibly TRBD1 on 6 matching bases. Trimming removed 0 bases from V and 10 bases from J, with 24 bases in between. This CDR3 has 17 residues. Germline-derived CDR1 and CDR2 are MGHRA and YSYEKL. This CDR3 is CASSQDPRQGSYTAAFF. CDR3 coding DNA: TGCGCCAGCAGCCAAGATCCCCGGCAGGGGTCATATACGGCAGCTTTCTTT.

This clone appeared a single time. V usage is TRBV6-5 and J usage is TRBJ1-1, with TRBD1 matching over 8 bases. The CDR3 is 15 residues long. Germline CDR1 MNHEY, CDR2 SVGAGI. Unmatched junction bases numbered 7, after V lost 4 bases and J lost 3 bases. CDR3 nucleotide sequence: TGTGCCAGCAGTTCGCAGGGACAGGCGGACACTGAAGCTTTCTTT. This encodes CASSSQGQADTEAFF.

In its sample, this clone was seen a few times. The V call is TRBV5-3, the J call TRBJ1-1; a weak D match, TRBD1 (6 bases). TRBV5-3 is given ORF status, its function remaining uncertain. The CDR3 is 15 amino acids. Trimming stripped 4 bases from V and 0 bases from J, with 13 bases between. The CDR3 is CARSPEGGLNTEAFF. The CDR3 coding sequence is TGTGCCAGAAGCCCGGAAGGGGGTTTGAACACTGAAGCTTTCTTT.

The genes are TRBV7-9 and TRBJ1-1; 10 bases align to TRBD1. Trimming took 5 bases from V and 5 from J; bases not matched to a gene: 14. This CDR3 comprises 17 residues. The germline V gene has CDR1 SEHNR and CDR2 FQNEAQ (reference sequence). In DNA form, the CDR3 reads TGTGCCAGCAGCACGACCGGGACAGGGGTTACGGGGACTGAAGCTTTCTTT. This codes for CASSTTGTGVTGTEAFF.

V usage is TRBV6-1 and J usage is TRBJ1-5; D ambiguous. Trimming took 7 bases from V and 0 from J, leaving 10 bases between them. Germline CDR1 is MNHNS and CDR2 is SASEGT. The CDR3 consists of 14 residues. CDR3: CASNRGDSNQPQHF. In nucleotides, the CDR3 is TGTGCCAGCAATCGCGGGGATAGCAATCAGCCCCAGCATTTT.

This clone was observed once. This chain links TRBV27 with TRBJ1-2; 12 positions agree with TRBD1. The CDR3 contains 15 residues. Looked up from germline, CDR1 is MNHEY and CDR2 is SMNVEV (reference sequence). Trimming at V came to 5 bases and at J to 7 bases, leaving 8 bases not matched to a gene. Here the CDR3 reads CASSPWGQGATGYTF. As DNA, the CDR3 is TGTGCCAGCAGTCCATGGGGACAGGGGGCGACTGGCTACACCTTC.

This clone occurred once. The chain carries TRBV5-1 and TRBJ1-1, with 11 bases identical to TRBD1. This CDR3 is 12 amino acids long. The germline V gene encodes CDR1 SGHRS and CDR2 YFSETQ. The V and J ends lost 4 bases and 8 bases, in that order; junction bases with no gene match: 1. CDR3 in DNA: TGCGCCAGCAGCCGGACAGGGGGCGAAGCTTTCTTT. Translated: CASSRTGGEAFF. Full variable domain (remainder filled in from reference TRBV5-1 and TRBJ1-1): KAGVTQTPRYLIKTRGQQVTLSCSPISGHRSVSWYQQTPGQGLQFLFEYFSETQRNKGNFPGRFSGRQFSNSRSEMNVSTLELGDSALYLCASSRTGGEAFFGQGTRLTVV.

This clone has only one observation. This chain joins TRBV28 and TRBJ2-2; 10 bases agree with TRBD1. V was clipped by 3 bases and J by 4 bases; unmatched bases: 8. From germline, CDR1 is MDHEN and CDR2 SYDVKM. The CDR3 totals 17 residues. CDR3 in amino acids: CASSFQRTGGVTGELFF. DNA of the CDR3: TGTGCCAGCAGTTTCCAAAGGACAGGGGGGGTCACCGGGGAGCTGTTTTTT.

Notes on this clone: As the CDR3 is not closed by the conserved phenylalanine or tryptophan, this likely results from a read error. Because the CDR3's place on the DNA is in doubt, the DNA is left out and the CDR3 is given as listed by TCRdb. The V call is TRBV7-2, the J call TRBJ2-7; the listed D gene, TRBD2, was not tested against the DNA. Ends included, the CDR3 has 12 residues. Germline V CDR1 and CDR2: SGHTA, FQGNSA. This CDR3 reads CASSLGEPLESI.